A selection of T cell receptor beta chains follows, all from one sample in a study of technical replicates of blood from a handful of donors. Only in-frame clones appear in the TCRdb table, and some are missing; sequencing was by immunoSEQ multiplex PCR. Altogether approximately 92,000 clones are present, roughly 96% being singletons, with the ten largest covering roughly 0.33%. The sample taken for sequencing was T cells isolated from PBMCs. The receptors come from a human donor in good health. Each CDR3 is given with its conserved first and last residue. The order of the fields is J gene, V gene, D gene, CDR3 protein. A D gene is named only where the DNA matches it firmly.

j_gene: TRBJ1-1; v_gene: TRBV29-1; d_gene: NA; CDR3aa: CSVDFGLLNTEAFF
j_gene: TRBJ2-5; v_gene: TRBV7-9; d_gene: NA; CDR3aa: CASSPHRVRIEETQYF
j_gene: TRBJ2-1; v_gene: TRBV25-1; d_gene: NA; CDR3aa: CASSGFMELDLFF
j_gene: TRBJ1-5; v_gene: TRBV7-3; d_gene: NA; CDR3aa: CASSLQGHQPQHF
j_gene: TRBJ2-1; v_gene: TRBV7-9; d_gene: NA; CDR3aa: CASSPWQVVVYNEQFF
j_gene: TRBJ2-1; v_gene: TRBV4-3; d_gene: TRBD1; CDR3aa: CASSQRGQVHNEQFF
j_gene: TRBJ2-1; v_gene: TRBV28; d_gene: TRBD2; CDR3aa: CASSLPYSGSRNEQFF
j_gene: TRBJ2-7; v_gene: TRBV11-3; d_gene: TRBD2; CDR3aa: CASSLVQTGLGYEQYF
j_gene: TRBJ2-1; v_gene: TRBV27; d_gene: TRBD1; CDR3aa: CASSTGQGIYEQFF
j_gene: TRBJ2-7; v_gene: TRBV29-1; d_gene: TRBD1; CDR3aa: CSVERGHEQYF
j_gene: TRBJ2-7; v_gene: TRBV21-1; d_gene: NA; CDR3aa: CASSLITFDEQYF
j_gene: TRBJ1-5; v_gene: TRBV7-8; d_gene: TRBD1; CDR3aa: CASSLGAGGHQPQHF
j_gene: TRBJ2-7; v_gene: TRBV27; d_gene: NA; CDR3aa: CASSPGGNAYEQYF
j_gene: TRBJ1-1; v_gene: TRBV30; d_gene: NA; CDR3aa: CAWGRNTEAFF
j_gene: TRBJ2-5; v_gene: TRBV12-5; d_gene: TRBD1; CDR3aa: CASGLGGGLETQYF
j_gene: TRBJ1-2; v_gene: TRBV19; d_gene: NA; CDR3aa: CASSIEGTDPSGYTF
j_gene: TRBJ1-1; v_gene: TRBV4-1; d_gene: NA; CDR3aa: CASSQDIWSGNTEAFF
j_gene: TRBJ2-3; v_gene: TRBV9; d_gene: TRBD1; CDR3aa: CASSVGSGGLTDTQYF
j_gene: TRBJ2-3; v_gene: TRBV18; d_gene: TRBD2; CDR3aa: CASSPAGGADTQYF
j_gene: TRBJ1-1; v_gene: TRBV7-3; d_gene: NA; CDR3aa: CASSLNPGWNTEAFF
j_gene: TRBJ2-5; v_gene: TRBV6-5; d_gene: NA; CDR3aa: CASSYLYQETQYF
j_gene: TRBJ2-2; v_gene: TRBV15; d_gene: TRBD1; CDR3aa: CATAGQGDTGELFF
j_gene: TRBJ1-1; v_gene: TRBV19; d_gene: NA; CDR3aa: CASSNQGRRTNTEAFF
j_gene: TRBJ1-5; v_gene: TRBV19; d_gene: NA; CDR3aa: CASSSVTVSNSNQPQHF
j_gene: TRBJ1-1; v_gene: TRBV5-1; d_gene: NA; CDR3aa: CASSSSGEYTEAFF
j_gene: TRBJ1-1; v_gene: TRBV27; d_gene: NA; CDR3aa: CASTDPGGSEAFF
j_gene: TRBJ2-4; v_gene: TRBV27; d_gene: TRBD1; CDR3aa: CASSYGQGGNIQYF
j_gene: TRBJ1-4; v_gene: TRBV2; d_gene: TRBD1; CDR3aa: CATRTGHNEKLFF
j_gene: TRBJ2-5; v_gene: TRBV7-2; d_gene: NA; CDR3aa: CASSLGWGGTETQYF
j_gene: TRBJ2-3; v_gene: TRBV29-1; d_gene: NA; CDR3aa: CSVDEGVADTQYF
j_gene: TRBJ2-2; v_gene: TRBV4-1; d_gene: NA; CDR3aa: CASSQGAPGELFF
j_gene: TRBJ2-3; v_gene: TRBV25-1; d_gene: NA; CDR3aa: CASSEFGSSTDTQYF
j_gene: TRBJ2-7; v_gene: TRBV5-1; d_gene: TRBD1; CDR3aa: CASSSTGGNEQYF